One sample yielded the 19 T cell receptor beta chains listed below, sequenced in a study of early T cells in non-severe SARS-CoV-2 infection (dated by TCRdb to the early 2020s). The library was prepared using 5' RACE. TCRdb names NextSeq 500 as the instrument used. The raw public data were reprocessed by TCRdb itself: fastp quality trimming at Q25, MiXCR clonotype calling, in-frame beta chains only. Rows with a matching CDR3 protein are joined into one entry that keeps the most common DNA and genes. This sample comprises 70,000 or so distinct CDR3 sequences, roughly 15% of them detected only once. The top ten hold over 12% of the sample. Sequencing used whole blood. These receptors originate from an adult who was a healthcare worker with PCR-confirmed SARS-CoV-2 infection or an uninfected control (not recorded which).

The V call is TRBV30, the J call TRBJ1-2; 7 bases are a match to TRBD1. Germline-derived CDR1 and CDR2 are GTSNPN and SVGIG (reference sequence). V gave up 0 bases and J gave up 4 bases; unmatched junction bases: 14. This CDR3 comprises 17 residues. The CDR3 region has the DNA TGTGCCTGGAGTGTACGGATAGGGCAGGGGGACCCCTATGGCTACACCTTC. Translated: CAWSVRIGQGDPYGYTF.

This clonotype appeared many times. The V gene is TRBV28, the J gene TRBJ1-5; no reliable D call. CDR1 is MDHEN, CDR2 SYDVKM, per germline. Trimming stripped 6 bases from V and 1 base from J, with 4 bases between. The CDR3 covers 12 residues. The CDR3 sequence: CASSASNQPQHF. Here the CDR3 DNA reads TGTGCCAGCAGCGCCAGCAATCAGCCCCAGCATTTT.

CDR3 DNA sequence: TGCGCCAGCAGCTCCCGGCCTCTAGGCACAGATACGCAGTATTTT. It codes for CASSSRPLGTDTQYF. The J gene is TRBJ2-3, the V gene TRBV5-1; D not resolved. Trimming cost V 3 bases and J 1 base, with 12 bases left between them. CDR3 size: 15 residues. Germline V gives CDR1 SGHRS, CDR2 YFSETQ.

This clonotype appeared a few times. CDR3 bases: TGTGCCAGCAGTTACACCACCGGGACAGTTGTTGAAAAACTGTTTTTT. Protein sequence: CASSYTTGTVVEKLFF. This rearrangement joins TRBV6-5 to TRBJ1-4, with 7 bases fitting TRBD1. The CDR3 spans 16 residues. CDR1 is MNHEY, CDR2 SVGAGI, per germline. The junction had 10 bases not matched to a gene; V was cut back by 2 bases and J by 7 bases.

This chain uses TRBV5-4 with TRBJ1-4; D not certain. Trimming pared 4 bases from V and 8 bases from J, leaving 24 bases between. From germline, CDR1 is SGHNT and CDR2 YYREEE (reference sequence). The CDR3 loop spans 17 amino acids. The CDR3 coding sequence is TGTGCCAGCAGCCCGATGCTGGGTTCTGGGGTAGAAGAAAAACTGTTTTTT. Its translation: CASSPMLGSGVEEKLFF.

The DNA for the CDR3 is TGTGCTAGTGGTGACCTCAATACGCAGTATTTT. It specifies CASGDLNTQYF. The chain employs TRBV12-5 and TRBJ2-3, with D uncertain. The V gene's germline CDR1 is LGHNT and CDR2 FRNRAP. The CDR3 length is 11 residues. V was pared by 5 bases and J by 7 bases, with 7 bases between. Full variable domain (outside the CDR3, taken from reference TRBV12-5 and TRBJ2-3): DARVTQTPRHKVTEMGQEVTMRCQPILGHNTVFWYRQTMMQGLELLAYFRNRAPLDDSGMPKDRFSAEMPDATLATLKIQPSEPRDSAVYFCASGDLNTQYFGPGTRLTVL.

The genes are TRBV29-1 and TRBJ1-2; 7 bases align to TRBD1. Germline CDR1 SQVTM, CDR2 ANQGSEA. Trimming at V came to 4 bases and at J to 4 bases, leaving 18 bases not matched to a gene. This CDR3 spans 17 amino acids. The CDR3 sequence is CSVGGGDRDFSTYGYTF. The DNA for the CDR3 is TGCAGCGTTGGTGGTGGAGACAGGGATTTTAGTACCTATGGCTACACCTTC.

This clonotype was counted a few times. The rearrangement uses TRBV3-1 and TRBJ1-4; the D is unclear. Germline V CDR1 and CDR2: LGHDT, YNNKEL (reference sequence). This CDR3 spans 14 amino acids. Trimming took 1 base from V and 8 from J, leaving 11 bases between them. This CDR3 reads CASSQVGVGEKLFF. In DNA, the CDR3 is TGTGCCAGCAGCCAAGTCGGGGTGGGAGAAAAACTGTTTTTT.

This clonotype was recorded many times. The gene calls are TRBV7-2 and TRBJ1-5; D remains unclear. Germline V gene lookup returns CDR1 SGHTA and CDR2 FQGNSA. The CDR3 is 12 amino acids. V was trimmed by 6 bases and J by 0 bases, leaving 3 bases between them. CDR3 coding DNA: TGTGCCAGCAGGGATAGCAATCAGCCCCAGCATTTT. It codes for CASRDSNQPQHF.

This clonotype was counted a few times. The chain joins TRBV7-3 to TRBJ2-3; TRBD2 is a possible D gene (5 bases). The CDR3 extends over 14 amino acids. Looked up from germline, CDR1 is SGHTA and CDR2 is FQGTGA. The V end lost 3 bases, the J end lost 3 bases, and 10 bases lay between the germline ends. The CDR3 nucleotides read TGTGCCAGCAGCTTCGGCGGACTGACAGATACGCAGTATTTT. This gives the protein CASSFGGLTDTQYF.

This clonotype has a count of ten or more. The chain employs TRBV3-2 and TRBJ1-5. TRBV3-2 has pseudogene status. This CDR3 spans 16 amino acids. The CDR3 coding sequence is TGTGCCAGCAGCCAAGACGGGCAGGAAGGCAATCAGCCCCAGCATTTT. Protein sequence: CASSQDGQEGNQPQHF.

This chain links TRBV6-6 with TRBJ1-4, with unresolved D. This CDR3 is 16 amino acids long. Germline V CDR1 and CDR2: MNHNY, SVGAGI (reference sequence). V was pared by 5 bases and J by 2 bases, with 15 bases between. DNA of the CDR3: TGTGCCAGCAGTCCCGCGGGAGGCGCGACTAATGAAAAACTGTTTTTT. Translated, it gives CASSPAGGATNEKLFF.

This clonotype was counted at least ten times. The chain carries TRBV11-2 and TRBJ1-3, with D uncertain. The CDR3 runs 14 residues. Germline V gene data show CDR1 as SGHAT and CDR2 as FQNNGV. V gave up 5 bases and J gave up 3 bases, with 11 bases separating them. The CDR3 region has the DNA TGTGCCAGCAGCCCCCTGGGCATTGGAAACACCATATATTTT. Translating gives CASSPLGIGNTIYF.

At least ten counts were recorded for this clonotype. The chain joins TRBV7-9 to TRBJ1-1; no firm D call. CDR3 length: 14 residues. The germline gives CDR1 SEHNR, CDR2 FQNEAQ (reference sequence). Trimming left V 5 bases short and J 0 bases short, with 10 bases between. Here the CDR3 DNA reads TGTGCCAGCAGCCGGCCGGATATGAACACTGAAGCTTTCTTT. Its translation is CASSRPDMNTEAFF.

This clonotype has a handful of counts. This chain uses TRBV12-3 or TRBV12-4 with TRBJ2-2, with a possible D match to TRBD1 (6 bases). V was clipped by 2 bases and J by 6 bases, with 13 bases between them. The CDR3 runs 15 residues. CDR3 coding DNA: TGTGCCAGCAGTTTAAAGGGACAAGGCTCCGGGGAGCTGTTTTTT. Translation: CASSLKGQGSGELFF.

The chain joins TRBV20-1 to TRBJ1-4, with D hard to call. Germline V CDR1 and CDR2: DFQATT, SNEGSKA (reference sequence). This CDR3 has 15 amino acids. Trimming removed 3 bases at V and 3 bases at J, with 14 bases between. CDR3 DNA sequence: TGCAGTGCTAGGGGCCGGCGATCTGCTAATGAAAAACTGTTTTTT. Translation gives CSARGRRSANEKLFF.

The chain carries TRBV29-1 and TRBJ1-3, with D tentatively TRBD1 (6 bases). The CDR3 consists of 14 residues. Trimming removed 7 bases from V and 0 bases from J, with 13 bases in between. CDR1 is SQVTM and CDR2 is ANQGSEA in the germline V gene. CDR3 in amino acids: CSAGGASSGNTIYF. As DNA, the CDR3 is TGCAGCGCTGGGGGCGCAAGCTCTGGAAACACCATATATTTT.

The rearrangement links TRBV29-1 to TRBJ2-5, with D perhaps TRBD2 (6 bases). The germline V gene has CDR1 SQVTM and CDR2 ANQGSEA. The CDR3 runs 12 residues. The ends were cut back, 5 bases at V and 2 bases at J, with 9 bases in the middle. The CDR3 sequence: CSVHRGQETQYF. CDR3 DNA: TGCAGCGTTCATCGGGGGCAAGAGACCCAGTACTTC.

This clonotype was found a few times. J is TRBJ2-7 and V is TRBV4-3, with TRBD2 as a possible D gene (5 bases). The V gene lost 4 bases and the J gene lost 7 bases, with 17 bases spanning the gap. The CDR3 loop spans 14 amino acids. From germline, CDR1 is LGHNA and CDR2 YSLEER. CDR3 DNA sequence: TGCGCCAGCAGCCGCGGCCCCTTGAGAGGGGAGCAGTACTTC. Translated: CASSRGPLRGEQYF.